In its sample, the clone carrying this TCR beta chain was seen once. From germline, CDR1 is SGDLS and CDR2 YYNGEE. The V end lost 0 bases, the J end lost 1 base, and 10 bases lay between the germline ends. This CDR3 comprises 15 residues. The data were obtained in a study of blood T cell repertoires in COVID-19. Study background: The cDNA or gDNA used as material had been derived from T cells, B-cell-depleted T cells, or PBMCs.

Data came from immunoSEQ multiplex PCR; TCRdb stores just in-frame clones and leaves some out. This repertoire shows over 450,000 clones, roughly nine tenths found once; its top ten account for roughly 7.4%. The genes are TRBV9 and TRBJ1-1; D is unclear. Sequencing was performed on peripheral blood. The sequence was obtained from a woman in her 50s with COVID-19, enrolled during active disease. Written as DNA, the CDR3 is TGTGCCAGCAGCGTAGATGGACTCTCGAACACTGAAGCTTTCTTT. This encodes CASSVDGLSNTEAFF.